Below, one T cell receptor (beta chain) is given with its context. CD45RO-negative CD8 cells positively selected for CCR7 made up the naive population, which excluded terminally differentiated effector memory CD45RA+ cells. V lost 8 bases, J lost 1 base, and 12 bases lay in between. The CDR3 sequence is 13 residues long. Germline V gene lookup returns CDR1 MDHEN and CDR2 SYDVKM. Profiling relied on immunoSEQ multiplex PCR, and the TCRdb table lists in-frame clones only, not all of them. The repertoire has about 2.1 million clones, around 93% of them found once; the top ten carry around 1.7%. This entry is derived from a study of shared clonotypes between healthy human individuals.

The TCR sequence derives from a man between 18 and 29 years old in good health. Some clones in this sample may be carry-over from other donors' samples. The gene calls are TRBV28 and TRBJ2-7; D is uncertain. Specimen: naive CD8+ T cells from PBMCs. The CDR3 is CASSWTESYEQYF. CDR3 nucleotide sequence: TGTGCCAGCTCGTGGACCGAATCCTACGAGCAGTACTTC.